Listed below are T cell receptor beta chains from one sample, sequenced in a study of T cells in Graves' hyperthyroidism and ophthalmopathy. TCRdb re-derived calls from the multiplex PCR reads in MiXCR, one entry per CDR3 protein. The table shows around 430,000 distinct CDR3 sequences, with under 15% occurring only once. The specimen was blood. These receptors all come from a woman in her 30s with Graves' hyperthyroidism. Both conserved end residues are part of each CDR3. Fields, in order: J gene, V gene, CDR3 protein.

TRBJ1-2,TRBV20-1,CSARAGRDNYGYTF
TRBJ2-7,TRBV30,CAWSGGGGSYEQYF
TRBJ1-2,TRBV12-3/TRBV12-4,CASSSTFTGSYGYTF
TRBJ1-2,TRBV3-1,CASSLSGYGYTF
TRBJ2-5,TRBV11-2,CASSLTGTGLKTQYF
TRBJ2-3,TRBV9,CASSVPAGASTDTQYF
TRBJ2-5,TRBV7-9,CASSYPAGVGQETQYF
TRBJ1-1,TRBV10-2,CASSELRTGNTEAFF
TRBJ2-5,TRBV15,CATSTGQGRGQETQYF
TRBJ2-2,TRBV5-1,CASSLVLLRDRGLELFF
TRBJ2-7,TRBV24-1,CATSDGTGYEQYF
TRBJ2-5,TRBV2,CASSASGLQETQYF
TRBJ2-1,TRBV6-1,CASSPSAGTGYNEQFF
TRBJ2-1,TRBV15,CATSRDPGNSYNEQFF
TRBJ2-3,TRBV27,CASREHLGTDTQYF
TRBJ1-2,TRBV18,CASSTTGTVRLGYTF
TRBJ2-1,TRBV19,CASSRTASGNEQFF
TRBJ2-7,TRBV20-1,CSAPFSEQYF
TRBJ2-5,TRBV6-1,CASSTTSGRAGETQYF
TRBJ1-5,TRBV24-1,CATSDPRDRNQPQHF
TRBJ2-2,TRBV29-1,CSVEEENTGELFF
TRBJ2-1,TRBV5-1,CASSLVPTVGVNEQFF
TRBJ2-1,TRBV24-1,CATSDFSSGRVYEQFF
TRBJ2-7,TRBV28,CTSRIEGGGYYEQYF
TRBJ1-6,TRBV6-5,CASSYSSQGPNSPLHF
TRBJ2-4,TRBV11-3,CASSLDLGLAGEWRIAAKNIQYF
TRBJ2-7,TRBV15,CATSSAGGEQYF
TRBJ2-7,TRBV4-1,CASSHPVRGIYEQYF
TRBJ2-3,TRBV11-2,CASSFPSGDTQYF
TRBJ2-2,TRBV5-1,CASSPRTGNNGELFF
TRBJ2-2,TRBV5-1,CASLGTGGTTGEPFF
TRBJ1-1,TRBV5-5,CASSGGDSLYTEAFF
TRBJ1-6,TRBV27,CASRGTGYSYNSPLHF
TRBJ2-2,TRBV15,CATSRDRGNAGELFF
TRBJ2-1,TRBV2,CASRNNGEYNEQFF
TRBJ2-3,TRBV7-3,CASSSTTQTDTQYF
TRBJ2-7,TRBV20-1,CSAGPSGATYEQYF
TRBJ2-7,TRBV2,CASSRQGLGNEQYF
TRBJ2-2,TRBV28,CASSSPGLATGELFF
TRBJ2-3,TRBV12-3/TRBV12-4,CASSPRQAKSTDTQYF